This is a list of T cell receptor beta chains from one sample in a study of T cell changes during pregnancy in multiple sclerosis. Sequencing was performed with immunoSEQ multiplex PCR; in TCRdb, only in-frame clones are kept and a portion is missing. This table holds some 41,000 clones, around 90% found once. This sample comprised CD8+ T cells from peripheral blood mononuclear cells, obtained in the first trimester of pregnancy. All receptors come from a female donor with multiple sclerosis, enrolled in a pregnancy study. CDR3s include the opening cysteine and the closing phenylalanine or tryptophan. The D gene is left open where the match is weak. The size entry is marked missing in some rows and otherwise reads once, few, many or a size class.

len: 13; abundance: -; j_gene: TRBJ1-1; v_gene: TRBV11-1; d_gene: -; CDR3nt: TGTGCCAGCAGCTCCTCGGTTTGGACTGAAGCTTTCTTT; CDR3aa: CASSSSVWTEAFF
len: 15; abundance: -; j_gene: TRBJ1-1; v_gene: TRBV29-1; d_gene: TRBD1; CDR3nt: TGCAGCGTCGATACGGGACAGGGGTTTTACACTGAAGCTTTCTTT; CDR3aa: CSVDTGQGFYTEAFF
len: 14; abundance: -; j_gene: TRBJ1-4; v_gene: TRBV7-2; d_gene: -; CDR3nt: TGTGCCAGCAGCCCCCCACTGGGCATAGGAAAACTGTTTTTT; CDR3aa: CASSPPLGIGKLFF
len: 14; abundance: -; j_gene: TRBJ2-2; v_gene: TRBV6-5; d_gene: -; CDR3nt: TGTGCCAGCAGTTACGGGAGATACACCGGGGAGCTGTTTTTT; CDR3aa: CASSYGRYTGELFF
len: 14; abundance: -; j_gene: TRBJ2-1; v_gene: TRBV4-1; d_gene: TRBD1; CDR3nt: TGCGCCAGCAGCCCGTACGGACAGGAGCTGGAGCAGTTCTTC; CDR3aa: CASSPYGQELEQFF
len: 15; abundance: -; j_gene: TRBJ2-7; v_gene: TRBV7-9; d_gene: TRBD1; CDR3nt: TGTGCCAGCAGCCTTTCCGACAGGGGCACCTACGAGCAGTACTTC; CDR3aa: CASSLSDRGTYEQYF
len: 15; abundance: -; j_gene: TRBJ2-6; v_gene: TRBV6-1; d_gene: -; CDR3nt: TGTGCCAGCACCGGACTGCTCTCTGGGGCCAACGTCCTGACTTTC; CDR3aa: CASTGLLSGANVLTF
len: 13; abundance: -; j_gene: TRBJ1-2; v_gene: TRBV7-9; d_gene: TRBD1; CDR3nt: TGTGCCAGCAGGCCAGGGGGTAACTATGGCTACACCTTC; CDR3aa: CASRPGGNYGYTF
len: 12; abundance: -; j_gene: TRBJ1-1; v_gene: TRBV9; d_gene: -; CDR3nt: TGTGCCAGCAGCGCGAAACAGGGAGCGGCTTTCTTT; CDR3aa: CASSAKQGAAFF
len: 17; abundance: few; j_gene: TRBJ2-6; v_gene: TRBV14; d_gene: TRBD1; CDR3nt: TGTGCCAGCAGTTGGGGACAGGGGGCTGGAGGGGCCAACGTCCTGACTTTC; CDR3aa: CASSWGQGAGGANVLTF
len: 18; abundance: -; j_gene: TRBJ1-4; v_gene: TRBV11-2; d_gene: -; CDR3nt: TGTGCCAGCAGCTTAGTCGGCGGCCCGATTGCAACTAATGAAAAACTGTTTTTT; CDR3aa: CASSLVGGPIATNEKLFF
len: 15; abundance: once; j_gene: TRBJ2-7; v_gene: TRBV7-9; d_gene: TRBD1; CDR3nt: TGTGCCAGCAGCAATAAACGGGACAGTTCCTACGAGCAGTACTTC; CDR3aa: CASSNKRDSSYEQYF
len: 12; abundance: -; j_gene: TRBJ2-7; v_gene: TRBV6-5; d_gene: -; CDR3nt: TGTGCCAGCAGTCTTCAGGGATACGAGCAGTACTTC; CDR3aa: CASSLQGYEQYF
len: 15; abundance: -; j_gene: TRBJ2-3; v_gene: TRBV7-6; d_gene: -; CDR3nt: TGTGCCAGCAGCTTATTGGTATTCGGGGCAGATACGCAGTATTTT; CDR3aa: CASSLLVFGADTQYF
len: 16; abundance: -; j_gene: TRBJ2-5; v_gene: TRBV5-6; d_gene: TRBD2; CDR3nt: TGTGCCAGCAGCTTAAGACTAGCGGGGTACGTGGAGACCCAGTACTTC; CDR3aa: CASSLRLAGYVETQYF